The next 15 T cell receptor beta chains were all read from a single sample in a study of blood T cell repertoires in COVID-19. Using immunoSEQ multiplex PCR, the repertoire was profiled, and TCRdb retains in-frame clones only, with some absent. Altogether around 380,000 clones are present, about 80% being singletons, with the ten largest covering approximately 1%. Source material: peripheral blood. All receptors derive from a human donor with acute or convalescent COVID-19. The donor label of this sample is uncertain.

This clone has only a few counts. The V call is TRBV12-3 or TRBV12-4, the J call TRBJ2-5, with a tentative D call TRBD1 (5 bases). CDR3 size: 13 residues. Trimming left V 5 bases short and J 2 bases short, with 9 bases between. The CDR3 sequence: CASSDSGQETQYF. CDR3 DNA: TGTGCCAGCAGTGACAGTGGGCAAGAGACCCAGTACTTC.

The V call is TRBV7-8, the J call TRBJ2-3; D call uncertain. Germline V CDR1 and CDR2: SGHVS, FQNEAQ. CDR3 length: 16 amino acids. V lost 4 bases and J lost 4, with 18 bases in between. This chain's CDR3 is CASSSRLVAFSDTQYF. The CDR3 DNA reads TGTGCCAGCAGCTCTAGGCTGGTAGCCTTTTCAGATACGCAGTATTTT.

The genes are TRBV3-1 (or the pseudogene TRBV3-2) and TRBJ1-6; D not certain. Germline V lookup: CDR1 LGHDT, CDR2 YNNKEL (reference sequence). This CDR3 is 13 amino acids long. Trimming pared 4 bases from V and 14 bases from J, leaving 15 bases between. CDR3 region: CASSPRQFSALHF. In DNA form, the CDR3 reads TGTGCCAGCAGCCCCCGACAATTCTCGGCCCTCCACTTT.

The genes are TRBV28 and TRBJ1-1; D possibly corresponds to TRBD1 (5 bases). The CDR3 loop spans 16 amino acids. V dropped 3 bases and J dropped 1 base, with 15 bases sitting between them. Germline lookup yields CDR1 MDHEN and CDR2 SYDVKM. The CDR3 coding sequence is TGTGCCAGCAGTTTGTCAGGGAGGGGTGGGAACACTGAAGCTTTCTTT. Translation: CASSLSGRGGNTEAFF.

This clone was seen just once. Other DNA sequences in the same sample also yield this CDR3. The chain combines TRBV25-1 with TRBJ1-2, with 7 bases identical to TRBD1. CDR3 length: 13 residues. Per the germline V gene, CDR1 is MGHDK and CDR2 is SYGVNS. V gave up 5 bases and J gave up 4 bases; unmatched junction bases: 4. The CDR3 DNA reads TGTGCCAGCAGTCTGACAGGGACCTATGGCTACACCTTC. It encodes CASSLTGTYGYTF.

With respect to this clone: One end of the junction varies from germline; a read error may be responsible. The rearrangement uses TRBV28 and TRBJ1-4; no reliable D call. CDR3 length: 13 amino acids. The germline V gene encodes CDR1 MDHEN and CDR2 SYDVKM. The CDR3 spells CAGRRGLGEKLFF. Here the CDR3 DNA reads TGTGCCGGCAGAAGAGGCTTAGGTGAAAAACTGTTTTTT.

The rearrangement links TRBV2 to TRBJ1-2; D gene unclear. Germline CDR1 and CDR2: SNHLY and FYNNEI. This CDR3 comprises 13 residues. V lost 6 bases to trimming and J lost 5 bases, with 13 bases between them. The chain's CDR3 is CASRGGFWYGYTF. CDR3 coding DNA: TGTGCCAGCAGAGGAGGGTTTTGGTATGGCTACACCTTC.

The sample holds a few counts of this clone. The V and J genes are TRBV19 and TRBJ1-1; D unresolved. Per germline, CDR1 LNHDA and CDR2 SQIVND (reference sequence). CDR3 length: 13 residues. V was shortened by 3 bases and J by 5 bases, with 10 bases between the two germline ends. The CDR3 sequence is CASSITRETEAFF. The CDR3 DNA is TGTGCCAGTAGTATTACCCGGGAGACTGAAGCTTTCTTT.

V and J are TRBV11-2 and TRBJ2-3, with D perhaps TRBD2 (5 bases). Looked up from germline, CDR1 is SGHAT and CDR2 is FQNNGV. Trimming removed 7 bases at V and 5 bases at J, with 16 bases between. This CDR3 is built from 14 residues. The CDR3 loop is CASTYGGGKDTQYF. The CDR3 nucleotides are TGTGCCAGCACCTACGGAGGTGGGAAAGATACGCAGTATTTT.

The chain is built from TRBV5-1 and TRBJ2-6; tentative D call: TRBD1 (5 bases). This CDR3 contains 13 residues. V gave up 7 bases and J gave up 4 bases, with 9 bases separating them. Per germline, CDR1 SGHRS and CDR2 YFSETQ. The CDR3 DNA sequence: TGCGCCAGCGGGGCAGGGGGGGCCAACGTCCTGACTTTC. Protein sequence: CASGAGGANVLTF.

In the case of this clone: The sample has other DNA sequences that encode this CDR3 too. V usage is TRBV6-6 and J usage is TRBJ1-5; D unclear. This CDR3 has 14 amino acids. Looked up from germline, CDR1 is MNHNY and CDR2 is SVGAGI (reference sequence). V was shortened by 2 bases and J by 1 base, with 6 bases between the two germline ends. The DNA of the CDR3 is TGTGCCAGCAGTTACGAGGGCAGCAATCAGCCCCAGCATTTT. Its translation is CASSYEGSNQPQHF.

CDR3 DNA sequence: TGCGCCAGCAGCTTGGTAGCAGGGGGTATTGGTGAAGCTTTCTTT. This encodes CASSLVAGGIGEAFF. The chain links TRBV5-1 to TRBJ1-1; 7 positions match TRBD1. There are 15 residues in the CDR3. The ends lost 0 bases at V and 7 bases at J; junction bases unmatched: 9. From germline, CDR1 is SGHRS and CDR2 YFSETQ. The whole variable domain, remainder taken from reference TRBV5-1 and TRBJ1-1, is KAGVTQTPRYLIKTRGQQVTLSCSPISGHRSVSWYQQTPGQGLQFLFEYFSETQRNKGNFPGRFSGRQFSNSRSEMNVSTLELGDSALYLCASSLVAGGIGEAFFGQGTRLTVV.

CDR3 bases: TGCGCCAGCAGCCCGCTCCGGACAGGGAGGGGGACAGATACGCAGTATTTT. Translated, it gives CASSPLRTGRGTDTQYF. The chain recombines TRBV4-1 with TRBJ2-3, with a tentative D call TRBD1 (8 bases). Deletions cut 4 bases from V and 3 bases from J, with 20 bases between. This CDR3 has 17 residues. Germline V gives CDR1 MGHRA, CDR2 YSYEKL.

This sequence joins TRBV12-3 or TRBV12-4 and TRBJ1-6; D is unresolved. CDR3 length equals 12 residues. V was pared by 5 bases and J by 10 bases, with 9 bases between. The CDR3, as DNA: TGTGCCAGCAGTCGCTACGGGTCACCCCTCCACTTT. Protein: CASSRYGSPLHF.

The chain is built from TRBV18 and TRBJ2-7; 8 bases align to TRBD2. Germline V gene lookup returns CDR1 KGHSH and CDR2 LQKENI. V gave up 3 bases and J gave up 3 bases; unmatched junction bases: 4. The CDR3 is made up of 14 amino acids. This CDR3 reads CASSPSGSGYEQYF. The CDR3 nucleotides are TGTGCCAGCTCACCCAGCGGGAGTGGCTACGAGCAGTACTTC.